This T cell receptor (beta chain) was sequenced for a study of vaccination effects on CD4 cells after COVID-19. Study-level findings and limits: Healthy vaccinees had only 1 of 255 vaccine-induced clones cross-react with common cold coronaviruses. Among infection- and vaccine-induced clones, marked clonal contraction occurred late after vaccination.

V trimming: 6 bases; J trimming: 0 bases; junction bases outside the gene matches: 3. CDR3 length: 15 amino acids. The germline V gene encodes CDR1 MDHEN and CDR2 SYDVKM. A note on this clone: Its antigen is still unknown.

Peptide-pool stimulation followed by sequencing identified expanded antigen-specific CD4+ clonotypes in the ViraFEST assay. Following culture for approximately ten days, CD4+ T cells were isolated. Vaccinated recipients, who were negative for nucleocapsid antibodies, had no history of SARS-CoV-2 infection. Profiled with immunoSEQ multiplex PCR; TCRdb holds only in-frame clones, not every one. This table holds roughly 30,000 clones, 73% found once. The sequencing used CD4+ T cells from PBMCs cultured with HCoV-OC43 spike peptides, collected before COVID-19 vaccination. Subset specified: HCoV-OC43 spike overlapping peptide pool stimulation. The chain has TRBV28 and TRBJ2-2; 8 bases align to TRBD2. The receptor was isolated from a human donor who received a COVID-19 vaccine. The DNA of the CDR3 is TGTGCCAGCAGCATAGCGGGAACGAACACCGGGGAGCTGTTTTTT. This translates into CASSIAGTNTGELFF.